Included here is one TCR beta chain sequence, with context. This sample was taken from a study of blood T cell repertoires in COVID-19. For the study at large: From the United States, Italy and Spain came samples of acute and convalescent COVID-19. T cells, B-cell-depleted T cells, or PBMCs supplied cDNA or gDNA.

Only in-frame clones appear in the TCRdb table, and some are missing; sequencing was by immunoSEQ multiplex PCR. This sample has 650,000 to 800,000 clones, with 70% to 90% found just once. The CDR3 sequence is 13 residues long. The V and J ends lost 3 bases and 8 bases respectively, with 14 bases between them. CDR1 and CDR2 (germline): DFQATT, SNEGSKA (reference sequence). This chain joins TRBV20-1 and TRBJ2-1; possible D gene TRBD1, 5 bases. The sample was peripheral blood. The receptor's source is a woman in her late teens or twenties with acute or convalescent COVID-19. Here the CDR3 reads CSASAGNGYEQFF. In DNA form, the CDR3 reads TGCAGTGCTAGTGCAGGGAATGGTTATGAGCAGTTCTTC.